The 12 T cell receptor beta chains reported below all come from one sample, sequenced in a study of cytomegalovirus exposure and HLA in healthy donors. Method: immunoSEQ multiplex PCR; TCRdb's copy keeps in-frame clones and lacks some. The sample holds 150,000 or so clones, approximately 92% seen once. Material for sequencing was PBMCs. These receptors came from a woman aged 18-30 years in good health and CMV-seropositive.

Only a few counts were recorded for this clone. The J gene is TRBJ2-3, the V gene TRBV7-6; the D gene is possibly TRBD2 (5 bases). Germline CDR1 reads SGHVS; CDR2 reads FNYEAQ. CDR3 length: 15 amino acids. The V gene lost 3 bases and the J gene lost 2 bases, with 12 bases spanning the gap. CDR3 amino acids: CASSLEATNTDTQYF. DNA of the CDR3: TGTGCCAGCAGCTTGGAGGCAACTAACACAGATACGCAGTATTTT.

CDR3 amino acids: CSVEPGGGYTF. The CDR3 DNA follows: TGCAGCGTTGAACCCGGAGGGGGCTACACCTTC. The V gene is TRBV29-1, the J gene TRBJ1-2; D uncertain. Germline assignment: CDR1 SQVTM and CDR2 ANQGSEA. This CDR3 has 11 amino acids. Trimming stripped 2 bases from V and 8 bases from J, with 9 bases between.

The CDR3 nucleotides are TGTGCCAGCAGCCAAGATAAAGAAACAGGGAAGGGCTACACCTTC. This codes for CASSQDKETGKGYTF. The chain combines TRBV4-2 with TRBJ1-2; D is possibly TRBD1 (6 bases). Trimming removed 0 bases from V and 8 bases from J, with 16 bases in between. Germline V CDR1 and CDR2: LGHNA, YNFKEQ. The CDR3 covers 15 residues.

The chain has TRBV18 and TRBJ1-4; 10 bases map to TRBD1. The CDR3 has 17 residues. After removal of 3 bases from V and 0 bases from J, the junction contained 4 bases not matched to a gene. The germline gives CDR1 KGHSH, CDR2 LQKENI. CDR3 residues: CASSPLGTGATNEKLFF. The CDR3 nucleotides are TGTGCCAGCTCACCTCTGGGGACAGGGGCAACTAATGAAAAACTGTTTTTT.

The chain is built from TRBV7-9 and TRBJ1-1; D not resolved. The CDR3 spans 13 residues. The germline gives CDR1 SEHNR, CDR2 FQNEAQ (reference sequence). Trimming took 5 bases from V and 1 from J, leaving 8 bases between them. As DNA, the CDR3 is TGTGCCAGCAGCCCATCAGGGAACACTGAAGCTTTCTTT. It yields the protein CASSPSGNTEAFF.

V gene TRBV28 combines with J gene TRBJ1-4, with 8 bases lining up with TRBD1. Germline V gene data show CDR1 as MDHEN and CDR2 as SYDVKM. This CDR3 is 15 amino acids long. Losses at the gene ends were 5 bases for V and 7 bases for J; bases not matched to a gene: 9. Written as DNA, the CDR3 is TGTGCCAGCAGTCCACCCCAGGGGGCTCGTGAAAAACTGTTTTTT. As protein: CASSPPQGAREKLFF.

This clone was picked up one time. This CDR3 reads CASSFRDRGTPLHF. Written as DNA, the CDR3 is TGTGCCAGCAGTTTCCGGGACAGGGGGACACCCCTCCACTTT. The J gene is TRBJ1-6, the V gene TRBV28, with TRBD1 identical over 11 bases. This CDR3 contains 14 residues. J gave up 11 bases and V 3 bases, and 3 bases lay outside the gene matches. Germline assignment: CDR1 MDHEN and CDR2 SYDVKM.

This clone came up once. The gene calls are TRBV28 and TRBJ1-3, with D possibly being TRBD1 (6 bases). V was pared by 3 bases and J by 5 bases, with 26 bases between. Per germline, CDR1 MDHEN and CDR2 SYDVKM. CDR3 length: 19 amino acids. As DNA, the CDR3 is TGTGCCAGCAGTTTTCTTATGGGTATTGGGGGCACCGGGAGAAACACCATATATTTT. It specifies CASSFLMGIGGTGRNTIYF.

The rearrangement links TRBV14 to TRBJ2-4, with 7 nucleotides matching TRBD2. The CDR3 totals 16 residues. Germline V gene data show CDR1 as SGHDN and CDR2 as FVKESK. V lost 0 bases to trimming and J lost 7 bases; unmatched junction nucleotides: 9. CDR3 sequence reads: CASSQDGLRGRNIQYF. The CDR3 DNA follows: TGTGCCAGCAGCCAAGATGGGTTGCGGGGGAGGAACATTCAGTACTTC.

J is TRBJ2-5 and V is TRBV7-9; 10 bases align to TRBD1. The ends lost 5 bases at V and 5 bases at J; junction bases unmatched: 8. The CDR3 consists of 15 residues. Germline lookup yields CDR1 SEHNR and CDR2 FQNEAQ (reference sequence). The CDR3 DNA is TGTGCCAGCAGCCGAGGGACAGGGGATCGCGAGACCCAGTACTTC. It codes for CASSRGTGDRETQYF. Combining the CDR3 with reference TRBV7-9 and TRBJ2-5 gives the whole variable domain DTGVSQNPRHKITKRGQNVTFRCDPISEHNRLYWYRQTLGQGPEFLTYFQNEAQLEKSRLLSDRFSAERPKGSFSTLEIQRTEQGDSAMYLCASSRGTGDRETQYFGPGTRLLVL.

The CDR3 region has the DNA TGTGCCTGGAGTGTAGAGAGAACAGGGACCAATGAGCAGTTCTTC. Its protein is CAWSVERTGTNEQFF. The rearrangement joins TRBV30 to TRBJ2-1, with D possibly TRBD1 on 6 matching bases. Per the germline V gene, CDR1 is GTSNPN and CDR2 is SVGIG (reference sequence). The CDR3 is 15 amino acids. Trimming removed 0 bases from V and 6 bases from J, with 15 bases in between.

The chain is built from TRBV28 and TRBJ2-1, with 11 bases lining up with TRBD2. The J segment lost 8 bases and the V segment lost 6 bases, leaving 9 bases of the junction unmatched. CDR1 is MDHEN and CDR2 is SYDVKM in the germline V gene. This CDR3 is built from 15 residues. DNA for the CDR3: TGTGCCAGCAGCCCCCTAGCGGGGGGTAGACATGAGCAGTTCTTC. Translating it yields CASSPLAGGRHEQFF.